The present T cell receptor beta chain was sequenced within a study of CXCR3-negative and CXCR3-positive naive CD8 T cells. Germline CDR1 reads SGHRS; CDR2 reads YFSETQ. The CDR3 is 13 residues long. Researchers prepared the TRB cDNA libraries using 5' RACE with UMI labels. No DNA is given; TCRdb re-called the 5' RACE reads and lists each CDR3 protein once. With 70,000 to 95,000 distinct CDR3 sequences in the sample, the ten largest clones hold around 1.7%. The chain combines TRBV5-1 with TRBJ1-1; TCRdb's D call, TRBD1, is unchecked because there is no DNA. Material for sequencing was naive CXCR3- CD8+ T cells from blood. Subset described: CD45RO-CCR7+CD27+CD95- naive CD8+ T cells lacking CXCR3 (TNR3-). This receptor was identified in a human donor in good health. Some clones in this sample may be carry-over from other donors' samples. The CDR3 is CASSLVGDTEAFF.